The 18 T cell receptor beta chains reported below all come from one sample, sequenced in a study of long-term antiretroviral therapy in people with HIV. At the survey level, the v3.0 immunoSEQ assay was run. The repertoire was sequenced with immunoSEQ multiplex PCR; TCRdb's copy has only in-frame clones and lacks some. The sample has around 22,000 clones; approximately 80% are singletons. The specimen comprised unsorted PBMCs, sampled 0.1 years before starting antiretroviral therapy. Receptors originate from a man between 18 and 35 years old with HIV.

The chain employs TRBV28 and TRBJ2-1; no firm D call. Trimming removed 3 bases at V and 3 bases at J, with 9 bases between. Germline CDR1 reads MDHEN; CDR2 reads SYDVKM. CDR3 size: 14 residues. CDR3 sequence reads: CASSFRGSYNEQFF. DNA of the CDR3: TGTGCCAGCAGTTTTCGCGGCAGCTACAATGAGCAGTTCTTC.

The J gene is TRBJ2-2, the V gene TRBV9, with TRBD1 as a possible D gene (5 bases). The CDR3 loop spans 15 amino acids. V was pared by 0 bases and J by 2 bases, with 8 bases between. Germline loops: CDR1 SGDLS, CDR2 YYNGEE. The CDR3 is CASSVGTKNTGELFF. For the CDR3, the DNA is TGTGCCAGCAGCGTAGGGACAAAAAACACCGGGGAGCTGTTTTTT.

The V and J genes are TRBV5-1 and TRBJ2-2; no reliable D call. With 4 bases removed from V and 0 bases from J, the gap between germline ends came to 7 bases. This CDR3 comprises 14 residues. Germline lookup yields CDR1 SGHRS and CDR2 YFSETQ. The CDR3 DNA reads TGCGCCAGCAGCATTGACCCGAACACCGGGGAGCTGTTTTTT. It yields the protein CASSIDPNTGELFF. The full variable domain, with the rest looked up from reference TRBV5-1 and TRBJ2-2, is KAGVTQTPRYLIKTRGQQVTLSCSPISGHRSVSWYQQTPGQGLQFLFEYFSETQRNKGNFPGRFSGRQFSNSRSEMNVSTLELGDSALYLCASSIDPNTGELFFGEGSRLTVL.

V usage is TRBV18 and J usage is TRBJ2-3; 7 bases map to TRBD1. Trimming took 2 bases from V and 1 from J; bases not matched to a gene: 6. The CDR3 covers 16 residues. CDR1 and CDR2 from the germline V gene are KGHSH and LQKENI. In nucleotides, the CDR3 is TGTGCCAGCTCACCAGGGACAGAGATGGGCACAGATACGCAGTATTTT. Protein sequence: CASSPGTEMGTDTQYF.

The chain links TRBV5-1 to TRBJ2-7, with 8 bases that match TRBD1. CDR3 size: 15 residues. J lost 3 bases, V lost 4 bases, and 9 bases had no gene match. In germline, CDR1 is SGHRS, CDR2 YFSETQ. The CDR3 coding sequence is TGCGCCAGCAGCATATACGGGACAGGCCGCTACGAGCAGTACTTC. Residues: CASSIYGTGRYEQYF.

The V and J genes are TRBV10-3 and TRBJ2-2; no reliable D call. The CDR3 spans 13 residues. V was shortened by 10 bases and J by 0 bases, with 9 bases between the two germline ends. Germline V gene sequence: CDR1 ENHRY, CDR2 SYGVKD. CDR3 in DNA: TGTGCCACACGGTTTACGAACACCGGGGAGCTGTTTTTT. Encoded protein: CATRFTNTGELFF.

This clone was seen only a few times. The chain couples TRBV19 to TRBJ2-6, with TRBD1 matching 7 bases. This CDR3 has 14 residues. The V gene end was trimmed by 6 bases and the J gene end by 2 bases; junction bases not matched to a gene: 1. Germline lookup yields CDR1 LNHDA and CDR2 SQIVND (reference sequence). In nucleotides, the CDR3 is TGTGCCAGTAGCGACAGGGCTGGGGCCAACGTCCTGACTTTC. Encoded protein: CASSDRAGANVLTF.

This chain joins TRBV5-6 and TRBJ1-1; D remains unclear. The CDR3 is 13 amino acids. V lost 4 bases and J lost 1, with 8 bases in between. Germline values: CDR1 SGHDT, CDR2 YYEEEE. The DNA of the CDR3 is TGTGCCAGCAGCCGGCTTCAGAACACTGAAGCTTTCTTT. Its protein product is CASSRLQNTEAFF.

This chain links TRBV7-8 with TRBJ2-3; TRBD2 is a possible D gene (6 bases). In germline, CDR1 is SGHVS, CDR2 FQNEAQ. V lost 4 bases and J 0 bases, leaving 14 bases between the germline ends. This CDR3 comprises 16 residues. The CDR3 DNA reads TGTGCCAGCAGCTCCTTGGGAGGTTGGAGCACAGATACGCAGTATTTT. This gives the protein CASSSLGGWSTDTQYF. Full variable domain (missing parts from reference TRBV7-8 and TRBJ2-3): GAGVSQSPRYKVAKRGQDVALRCDPISGHVSLFWYQQALGQGPEFLTYFQNEAQLDKSGLPSDRFFAERPEGSVSTLKIQRTQQEDSAVYLCASSSLGGWSTDTQYFGPGTRLTVL.

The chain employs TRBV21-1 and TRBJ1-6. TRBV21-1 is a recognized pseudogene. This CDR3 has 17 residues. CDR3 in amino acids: CASSNPDGSSYNSPLHF. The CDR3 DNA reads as TGTGCCAGCAGCAATCCGGACGGCAGCTCCTATAATTCACCCCTCCACTTT.

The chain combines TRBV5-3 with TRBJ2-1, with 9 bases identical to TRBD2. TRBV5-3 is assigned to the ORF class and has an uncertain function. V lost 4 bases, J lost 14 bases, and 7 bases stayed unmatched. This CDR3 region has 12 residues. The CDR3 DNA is TGTGCCAGAAGCCCCGGGACTAGCAGGGAGTTCTTC. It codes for CARSPGTSREFF.

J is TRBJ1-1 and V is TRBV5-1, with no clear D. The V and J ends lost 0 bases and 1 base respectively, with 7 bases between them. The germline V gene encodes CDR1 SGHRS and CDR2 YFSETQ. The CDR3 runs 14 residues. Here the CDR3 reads CASSLDSQNTEAFF. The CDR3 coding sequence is TGCGCCAGCAGCTTGGACAGCCAGAACACTGAAGCTTTCTTT.

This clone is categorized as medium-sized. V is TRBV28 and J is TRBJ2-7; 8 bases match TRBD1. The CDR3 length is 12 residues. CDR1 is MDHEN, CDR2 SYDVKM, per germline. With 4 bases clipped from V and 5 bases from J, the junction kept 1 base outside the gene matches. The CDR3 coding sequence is TGTGCCAGCAGTTGGACAGGGAACGAGCAGTACTTC. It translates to CASSWTGNEQYF.

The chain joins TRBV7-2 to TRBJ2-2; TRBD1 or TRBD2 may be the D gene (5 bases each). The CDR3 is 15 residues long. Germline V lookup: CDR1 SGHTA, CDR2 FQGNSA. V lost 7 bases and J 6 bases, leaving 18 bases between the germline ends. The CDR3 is CASTRRAVGAGELFF. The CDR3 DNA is TGTGCCAGCACCCGCAGGGCGGTCGGGGCCGGGGAGCTGTTTTTT.

CDR3 nucleotide sequence: TGTGCCAGCAGTCCCCGGACAGTTCTCGGCACTGAAGCTTTCTTT. Residues: CASSPRTVLGTEAFF. The chain has TRBV28 and TRBJ1-1, with D perhaps TRBD1 (6 bases). The length of the CDR3 is 15 residues. Germline CDR1 reads MDHEN; CDR2 reads SYDVKM. The V gene lost 5 bases and the J gene lost 4 bases, with 17 bases spanning the gap.

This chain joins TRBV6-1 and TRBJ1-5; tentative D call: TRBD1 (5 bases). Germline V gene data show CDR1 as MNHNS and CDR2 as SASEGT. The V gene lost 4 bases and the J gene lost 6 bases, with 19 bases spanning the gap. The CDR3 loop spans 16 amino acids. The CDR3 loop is CASSGVVLGVPQPQHF. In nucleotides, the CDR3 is TGTGCCAGCAGTGGGGTAGTGTTGGGGGTCCCTCAGCCCCAGCATTTT.

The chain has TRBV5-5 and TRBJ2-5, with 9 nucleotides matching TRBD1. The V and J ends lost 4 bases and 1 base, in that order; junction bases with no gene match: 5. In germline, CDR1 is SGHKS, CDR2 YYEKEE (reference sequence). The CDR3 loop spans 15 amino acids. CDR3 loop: CASSKWTGAQETQYF. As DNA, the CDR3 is TGTGCCAGCAGCAAGTGGACAGGGGCCCAAGAGACCCAGTACTTC. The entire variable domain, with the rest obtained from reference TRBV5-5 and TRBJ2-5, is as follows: DAGVTQSPTHLIKTRGQQVTLRCSPISGHKSVSWYQQVLGQGPQFIFQYYEKEERGRGNFPDRFSARQFPNYSSELNVNALLLGDSALYLCASSKWTGAQETQYFGPGTRLLVL.

As DNA, the CDR3 is TGTGCCAGCAACTGGGGCAGTAACTACGAGCAGTACTTC. Translation: CASNWGSNYEQYF. This rearrangement joins TRBV28 to TRBJ2-7; a weak D match, TRBD1 (5 bases). The germline V gene has CDR1 MDHEN and CDR2 SYDVKM. V gave up 7 bases and J gave up 3 bases, with 13 bases separating them. The CDR3 totals 13 residues.